Below, 14 T cell receptor beta chains from the same sample are listed, as sequenced in a study of patients and donors after allogeneic stem cell transplantation. TCRdb re-derived calls from the RT-PCR reads in MiXCR, one entry per CDR3 protein. The table has about 230,000 distinct CDR3 sequences, roughly 15% seen once. Material for sequencing was blood, either unsorted or a sorted T cell fraction (not recorded which). Every receptor here comes from a human donor who was either an allogeneic HSCT recipient or a stem cell or donor lymphocyte infusion donor (not recorded which). It is not recorded whose cells these are; they may come from a transplant donor.

The chain uses TRBV5-1 and TRBJ1-5, with D maybe TRBD1 (6 bases). V was clipped by 2 bases and J by 3 bases, with 9 bases between them. Germline V gives CDR1 SGHRS, CDR2 YFSETQ. This CDR3 is built from 14 residues. The CDR3 sequence is CASSLGQLNQPQHF. Here the CDR3 DNA reads TGCGCCAGCAGCTTAGGACAGCTCAATCAGCCCCAGCATTTT.

The chain carries TRBV3-1 and TRBJ2-1; the D gene is possibly TRBD2 (6 bases). The CDR3 is 15 residues long. In germline, CDR1 is LGHDT, CDR2 YNNKEL (reference sequence). The V and J ends lost 0 bases and 9 bases respectively, with 15 bases between them. The CDR3 DNA sequence: TGTGCCAGCAGCCAAGATAGGACTACAGTTATTGAGCAGTTCTTC. This encodes CASSQDRTTVIEQFF.

In its sample, this clonotype was seen a few times. This rearrangement joins TRBV12-3 or TRBV12-4 to TRBJ1-1; D is ambiguous. Trimming removed 3 bases at V and 1 base at J, with 9 bases between. The CDR3 totals 14 residues. The chain's CDR3 is CASSFGNWNTEAFF. The CDR3 nucleotides read TGTGCCAGCAGTTTTGGGAACTGGAACACTGAAGCTTTCTTT.

This clonotype was seen a handful of times. The V gene is TRBV6-1, the J gene TRBJ2-7; 8 bases fit TRBD2. CDR1 and CDR2 from the germline V gene are MNHNS and SASEGT. The CDR3 is 13 amino acids. V lost 6 bases to trimming and J lost 13 bases; unmatched junction nucleotides: 14. DNA for the CDR3: TGTGCCAGCAGCCCCAGTTCAAGCGGGAGCTCCTACTTC. Translation: CASSPSSSGSSYF.

This clonotype has more than one count but fewer than ten. The gene calls are TRBV6-5 and TRBJ2-3; 11 nucleotides agree with TRBD1. Germline values: CDR1 MNHEY, CDR2 SVGAGI. The CDR3 has 16 residues. The trim removed 4 bases at V and 7 bases at J, leaving 10 bases unmatched. The CDR3 nucleotides are TGTGCCAGCAGTTCCAGGACAGGGGGCGCATATAATACGCAGTATTTT. Translating gives CASSSRTGGAYNTQYF.

This clonotype was found many times. This chain connects TRBV12-3 or TRBV12-4 to TRBJ2-7, with D maybe TRBD2 (6 bases). The CDR3 runs 13 residues. V lost 5 bases to trimming and J lost 4 bases, with 12 bases between them. CDR3 residues: CASSPSGPYEQYF. CDR3 in DNA: TGTGCCAGCAGTCCAAGCGGGCCTTACGAGCAGTACTTC.

The chain employs TRBV2 and TRBJ1-5, with D hard to call. V shed 2 bases and J shed 0 bases, with 8 bases lying between them. The germline V gene encodes CDR1 SNHLY and CDR2 FYNNEI. This CDR3 is 15 amino acids long. The CDR3 nucleotides are TGTGCCAGCAGTGAATGGACTAATAGCAATCAGCCCCAGCATTTT. It yields the protein CASSEWTNSNQPQHF.

There are a few counts of this clonotype. This chain connects TRBV12-3 or TRBV12-4 to TRBJ2-2, with TRBD1 as a possible D gene (5 bases). The CDR3 extends over 14 amino acids. V dropped 4 bases and J dropped 4 bases, with 10 bases sitting between them. The CDR3 DNA reads as TGTGCCAGCAGTTCCCTAGGGGCCACCGGGGAGCTGTTTTTT. Amino acid sequence: CASSSLGATGELFF.

This clonotype was seen many times. The genes are TRBV3-1 and TRBJ2-1, with TRBD2 as a possible D gene (7 bases). Trimming left V 4 bases short and J 4 bases short, with 11 bases between. The CDR3 is 14 residues long. Per germline, CDR1 LGHDT and CDR2 YNNKEL (reference sequence). The CDR3, as DNA: TGTGCCAGCAGCCCGGGGGGCGGTTACAATGAGCAGTTCTTC. Its translation: CASSPGGGYNEQFF.

The sample holds many counts of this clonotype. The CDR3 loop reads CASSLGGEAYGYTF. CDR3 coding DNA: TGTGCCAGCAGCTTAGGGGGGGAAGCCTATGGCTACACCTTC. The chain combines TRBV7-8 with TRBJ1-2, with TRBD1 as a possible D gene (5 bases). The CDR3 extends over 14 amino acids. Trimming removed 1 base at V and 4 bases at J, with 10 bases between. Per germline, CDR1 SGHVS and CDR2 FQNEAQ. Drawing the rest from reference TRBV7-8 and TRBJ1-2, the complete variable domain is GAGVSQSPRYKVAKRGQDVALRCDPISGHVSLFWYQQALGQGPEFLTYFQNEAQLDKSGLPSDRFFAERPEGSVSTLKIQRTQQEDSAVYLCASSLGGEAYGYTFGSGTRLTVV.

This clonotype has ten or more counts. The V call is TRBV7-8, the J call TRBJ2-7; D gene uncertain. V lost 5 bases and J lost 7, with 9 bases in between. CDR3 length: 11 amino acids. Looked up from germline, CDR1 is SGHVS and CDR2 is FQNEAQ. CDR3 loop: CASSVRAEQYF. Here the CDR3 DNA reads TGTGCCAGCAGCGTACGTGCGGAGCAGTACTTC.

A few counts support this clonotype. The chain carries TRBV30 and TRBJ2-4; 8 nucleotides agree with TRBD1. This CDR3 spans 12 amino acids. V trimming: 4 bases; J trimming: 8 bases; junction bases outside the gene matches: 4. Germline-derived CDR1 and CDR2 are GTSNPN and SVGIG (reference sequence). CDR3 sequence (DNA): TGTGCCTGGAAAGGACAGGGACACATTCAGTACTTC. Residues: CAWKGQGHIQYF.

This clonotype was seen only a few times. The J gene is TRBJ2-5, the V gene TRBV27, with D unresolved. The V gene's germline CDR1 is MNHEY and CDR2 SMNVEV (reference sequence). CDR3 length equals 16 residues. Trimming took 6 bases from V and 4 from J, leaving 21 bases between them. CDR3: CASRGFKGNDGETQYF. CDR3 in DNA: TGTGCCAGCAGGGGGTTTAAGGGAAACGATGGAGAGACCCAGTACTTC.

Details on this clonotype: With a much larger clone just one base away, this may be a read error. The CDR3 DNA follows: TGTGCCAGCAGTATAGTACTGGGCAATCAGCCCCGGCATTTT. It yields the protein CASSIVLGNQPRHF. The chain employs TRBV12-3 or TRBV12-4 and TRBJ1-5; D call uncertain. This CDR3 contains 14 residues.